This T cell receptor (beta chain) was captured by sequencing in a study of metastatic and nonmetastatic thyroid tumors. This clone is medium-sized (0.01 to 0.1%) by share. No antigen is known for it. All patients reached thyroid surgery having received no treatment beforehand. TCRdb ran MiXCR on the PCR reads. In the table there are roughly 21,000 clones, 25% to 30% of which are singletons. Notes on the study in general: It was reported that TCR beta diversity was significantly higher in malignant thyroid tumors than benign nodules, in blood and tumor.

Germline CDR1 and CDR2: DFQATT and SNEGSKA (reference sequence). V lost 8 bases and J 2 bases, leaving 16 bases between the germline ends. The CDR3 totals 14 residues. This receptor was obtained from a female donor with papillary thyroid cancer or a benign thyroid nodule (not recorded which). Some clones in this sample may be carry-over from other donors' samples. The V gene is TRBV20-1, the J gene TRBJ1-5; no reliable D call. Sequencing used blood. CDR3 protein: CSSLPRGRNQPQHF. CDR3 sequence (DNA): TGCAGTTCCCTACCGAGAGGGCGCAATCAGCCCCAGCATTTT.